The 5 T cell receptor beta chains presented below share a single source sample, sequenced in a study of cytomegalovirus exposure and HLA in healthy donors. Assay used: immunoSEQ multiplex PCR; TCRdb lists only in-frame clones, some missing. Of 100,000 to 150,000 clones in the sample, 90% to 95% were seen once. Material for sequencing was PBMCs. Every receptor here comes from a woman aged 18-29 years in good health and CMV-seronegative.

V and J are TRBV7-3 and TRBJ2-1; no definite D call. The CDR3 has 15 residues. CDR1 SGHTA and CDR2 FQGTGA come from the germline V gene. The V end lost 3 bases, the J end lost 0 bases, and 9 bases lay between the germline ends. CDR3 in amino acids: CASSFAESSYNEQFF. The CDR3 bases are TGTGCCAGCAGCTTCGCGGAGAGCTCCTACAATGAGCAGTTCTTC. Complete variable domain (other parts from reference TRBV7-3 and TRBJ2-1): GAGVSQTPSNKVTEKGKYVELRCDPISGHTALYWYRQSLGQGPEFLIYFQGTGAADDSGLPNDRFFAVRPEGSVSTLKIQRTERGDSAVYLCASSFAESSYNEQFFGPGTRLTVL.

The CDR3 bases are TGTGCCAGCAGCTTAGGGATTCTAGCGGCGGGACGTGCCTACGAGCAGTACTTC. Its protein is CASSLGILAAGRAYEQYF. This chain uses TRBV11-2 with TRBJ2-7; TRBD2 matches at 7 bases. This CDR3 contains 18 residues. Looked up from germline, CDR1 is SGHAT and CDR2 is FQNNGV. The V segment lost 1 base and the J segment 2 bases; nucleotides outside the gene matches: 14.

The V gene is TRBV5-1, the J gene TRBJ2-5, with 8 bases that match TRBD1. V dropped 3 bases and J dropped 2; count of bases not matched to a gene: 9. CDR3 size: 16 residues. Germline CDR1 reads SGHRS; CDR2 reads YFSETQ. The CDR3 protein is CASSSRQGWEQETQYF. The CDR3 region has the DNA TGCGCCAGCAGCTCGCGACAGGGGTGGGAGCAAGAGACCCAGTACTTC.

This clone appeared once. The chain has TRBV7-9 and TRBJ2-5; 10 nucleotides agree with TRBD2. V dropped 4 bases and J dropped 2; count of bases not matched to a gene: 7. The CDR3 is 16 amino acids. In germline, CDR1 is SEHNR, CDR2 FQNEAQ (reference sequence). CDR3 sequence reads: CASSSAAGGGQETQYF. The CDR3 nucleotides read TGTGCCAGCAGCTCGGCAGCGGGGGGGGGTCAAGAGACCCAGTACTTC.

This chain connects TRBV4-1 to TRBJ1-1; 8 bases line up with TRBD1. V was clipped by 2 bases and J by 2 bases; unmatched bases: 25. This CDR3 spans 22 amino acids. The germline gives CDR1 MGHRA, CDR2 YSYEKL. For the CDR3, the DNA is TGCGCCAGCAGCCAATCCACCTGGCTCGCAACCGGACAGGGTTCATATAACACTGAAGCTTTCTTT. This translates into CASSQSTWLATGQGSYNTEAFF.